This T cell receptor (beta chain) came from a study of CD8 T cells in ankylosing spondylitis. Study-wide results and caveats: There was reportedly significant enrichment of clones that were disease-linked in matched ankylosing spondylitis synovial fluid. Ankylosing spondylitis blood appeared to carry a characteristic TCR beta motif of roughly eight highly homologous variants.

This clonotype was seen only a few times. What it binds is not known. Trimming stripped 1 base from V and 3 bases from J, with 13 bases between. The CDR3 is made up of 16 amino acids. Germline CDR1 ENHRY, CDR2 SYGVKD. Researchers built TCR beta libraries using quantitative 5'-RACE with molecular barcodes. TCRdb redid the calling of the 5' RACE reads with MiXCR, one entry per CDR3 protein. The sample carries approximately 500,000 distinct CDR3 sequences, about an eighth recorded once. Sequencing input: blood, either unsorted or a sorted T cell fraction (not recorded which). This rearrangement joins TRBV10-3 to TRBJ1-5; tentative D call: TRBD1 (5 bases). This receptor was obtained from a male donor with ankylosing spondylitis. CDR3 amino acids: CAISEFKAGTNQPQHF. The CDR3 DNA reads as TGTGCCATCAGTGAGTTTAAGGCGGGGACCAATCAGCCCCAGCATTTT.